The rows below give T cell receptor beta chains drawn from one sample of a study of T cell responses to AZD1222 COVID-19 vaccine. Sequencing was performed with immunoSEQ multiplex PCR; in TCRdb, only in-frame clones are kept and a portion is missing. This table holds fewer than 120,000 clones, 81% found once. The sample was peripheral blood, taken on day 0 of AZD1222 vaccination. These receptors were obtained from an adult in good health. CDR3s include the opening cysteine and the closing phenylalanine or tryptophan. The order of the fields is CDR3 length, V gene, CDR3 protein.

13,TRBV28,CASALPTRGKLFF
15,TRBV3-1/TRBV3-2,CASSQTRQGTGKLFF
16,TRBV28,CASSFSSGRKGNIQYF
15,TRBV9,CASSVIGQGNTEAFF
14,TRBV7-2,CASSSELVRETQYF
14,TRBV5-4,CASSRQGGEETQYF
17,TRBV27,CASSLKDLRAYTGELFF
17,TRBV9,CASSVGSDPASSYEQYF
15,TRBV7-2,CASSLSGLAHNEQFF
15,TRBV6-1,CASSRTGGFSSPLHF
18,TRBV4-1,CASSQEIGGVYSNQPQHF
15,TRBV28,CASTVRGALGYEQYF
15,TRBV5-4,CASSLTEVRNTEAFF
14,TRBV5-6,CASQTTGSNQPQHF
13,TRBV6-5,CASRKRDPYEQYF
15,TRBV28,CASRRGTARAYEQYF
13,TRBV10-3,CAIRPTGGVGYTF
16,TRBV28,CASSSGGHSFEETQYF
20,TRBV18,CASSPQTGAGMVYSNQPQHF
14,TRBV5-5,CASSHRGNTGELFF
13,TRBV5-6,CASSLRGLREQYF